What follows is one T cell receptor (beta chain) and its context. The antigen remains unidentified. The entry originates in a study of Graves' ophthalmopathy and Graves' hyperthyroidism. Looking at the study overall: Hyperthyroidism is called stable when no ophthalmopathy develops within 18 months of follow-up.

Investigators amplified TCR beta CDR3 regions from RNA transcripts. Amplification began with first-round RT-PCR using HTBI primers, then second-round multiplex PCR was performed. TCRdb redid the calling of the multiplex PCR reads with MiXCR, one entry per CDR3 protein. Among around 590,000 distinct CDR3 sequences listed, about 35% were seen once. The study's findings and limits: Cross-validated, the 13-signature model showed 87.88%/81.08% sensitivity/specificity, and 80%/75% in the test set.

Newly diagnosed, the hyperthyroidism patients had under 2 months' duration and were aged 18 to 65. Diagnostic conclusions were grounded in clinical symptoms, serum thyroxine, TRAb, thyroid ultrasound and orbital computed tomography. The sequencing sample was made of peripheral blood or thyroid tissue (not recorded which). This TCR came from an adult man with Graves' hyperthyroidism.

This CDR3 reads CSARPDEAFF. The CDR3 DNA sequence: TGCAGTGCTAGACCAGATGAAGCTTTCTTT. This chain links TRBV20-1 with TRBJ1-1; D is ambiguous. The CDR3 covers 10 residues. CDR1 DFQATT and CDR2 SNEGSKA come from the germline V gene (reference sequence). Deletions cut 2 bases from V and 7 bases from J, with 5 bases between.